The clone carrying this T cell receptor (beta chain) was recorded only once. Roughly 0.45 to 1 ug RNA was reverse transcribed with random hexamers. TCRdb reprocessed the immunoSEQ multiplex PCR reads via MiXCR and lists one record per CDR3 protein. The sample lists about 200,000 distinct CDR3 sequences; about 96% were seen once. Sequencing of TCR beta, carried out with a high-throughput approach, was applied to CD8+ and CD4+ T cells from the blood. The sample belongs to a study of CD8 T cells in Susac syndrome. Germline V gene data show CDR1 as SQVTM and CDR2 as ANQGSEA. Deletions cut 5 bases from V and 7 bases from J, with 17 bases between. This CDR3 is built from 14 residues.

The origin of this receptor is a human donor with multiple sclerosis. The chain carries TRBV29-1 and TRBJ2-2, with D possibly being TRBD2 (6 bases). Sequences were obtained from CD4+ T cells from PBMCs. This chain's CDR3 is CSVQGGMSVGELFF. CDR3 bases: TGCAGCGTTCAGGGCGGGATGTCAGTCGGGGAGCTGTTTTTT.